The entry below gives a single TCR beta chain sequence along with its context. V lost 1 base to trimming and J lost 6 bases; unmatched junction nucleotides: 7. The CDR3 is made up of 15 amino acids. The V gene's germline CDR1 is SGHRS and CDR2 YFSETQ. Assay used: immunoSEQ multiplex PCR; TCRdb lists only in-frame clones, some missing. The sample holds some 87,000 clones, 80% seen once. These data originate in a study of memory CD4+ T cells and cytomegalovirus serostatus. Overall study: Donors were healthy Belgian adults, 10 or so CMV seropositive and under 30 seronegative.

Single viable CD3+CD4+CD8-CD45RO+ cells were sorted as the memory CD4+ T cells. The clonotype was recovered from an adult in good health and CMV-seropositive. Material: memory CD4+ T cells from blood. The chain couples TRBV5-1 to TRBJ2-3, with 8 bases that match TRBD2. The CDR3 DNA follows: TGCGCCAGCAGCTTGACCAGCGGGAGTGACGATACGCAGTATTTT. Amino acid sequence: CASSLTSGSDDTQYF.